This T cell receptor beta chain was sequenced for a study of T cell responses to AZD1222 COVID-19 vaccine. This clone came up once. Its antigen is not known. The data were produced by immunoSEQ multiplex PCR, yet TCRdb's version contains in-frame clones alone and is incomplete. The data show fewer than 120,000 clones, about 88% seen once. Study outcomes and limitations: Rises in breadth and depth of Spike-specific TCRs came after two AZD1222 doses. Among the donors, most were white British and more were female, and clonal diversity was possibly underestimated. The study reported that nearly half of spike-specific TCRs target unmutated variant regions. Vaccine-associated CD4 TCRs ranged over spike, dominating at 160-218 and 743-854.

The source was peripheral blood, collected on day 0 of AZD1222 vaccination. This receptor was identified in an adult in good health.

The CDR3 region is CASSSQGNIQYF. CDR3 nucleotides: TGTGCCAGCTCCTCGCAGGGGAACATTCAGTACTTC. This rearrangement joins TRBV18 to TRBJ2-4; tentatively, D is TRBD1 (6 bases). Deletions cut 6 bases from V and 7 bases from J, with 10 bases between. CDR3 length equals 12 residues. Germline loops: CDR1 KGHSH, CDR2 LQKENI.